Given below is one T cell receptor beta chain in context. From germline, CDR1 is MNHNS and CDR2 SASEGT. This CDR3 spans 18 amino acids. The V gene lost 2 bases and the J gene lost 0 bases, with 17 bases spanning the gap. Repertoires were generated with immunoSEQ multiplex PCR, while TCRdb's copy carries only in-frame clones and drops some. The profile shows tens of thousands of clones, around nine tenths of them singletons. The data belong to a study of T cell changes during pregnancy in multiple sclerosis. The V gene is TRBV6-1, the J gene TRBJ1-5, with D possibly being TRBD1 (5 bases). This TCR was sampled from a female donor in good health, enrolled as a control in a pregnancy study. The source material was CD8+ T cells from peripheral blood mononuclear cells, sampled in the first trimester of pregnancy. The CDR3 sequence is CASSEHKDSTYSNQPQHF. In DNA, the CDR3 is TGTGCCAGCAGTGAACATAAAGACAGTACCTATAGCAATCAGCCCCAGCATTTT.